This TCR beta chain was captured by sequencing in a study of blood T cell repertoires in COVID-19 (dated by TCRdb to 2019 to 2021). With regard to the full study: The collaborator samples originated in the United States, Italy and Spain and spanned the acute and convalescent phases of COVID-19. A freely available public database, intended as a resource for researchers studying the immune response to SARS-CoV-2, is where the repertoires were released. The samples were drawn from two sources: the first 160 participants of the ongoing ImmuneRACE study, and 1,254 subjects contributed by 6 global collaborators. Subjects who had been exposed to COVID-19, were actively infected with it, or had recovered from it provided the deeply sampled blood TCRbeta repertoires that made up the dataset. HLA class I and class II types, where available, came from metadata supplied by the sample provider rather than from assay-based typing. The prospective study material was composed of cDNA or gDNA derived from T cells, B-cell-depleted T cells, or PBMCs. A de-identified subject ID, COVID-19 status, age in years and sex were almost always included in the sample metadata.

In the case of this clone: Its antigen is still unknown. No much larger clone exists at a distance of one base, and base qualities are not known.

The immunoSEQ Assay, a bias-controlled multiplex PCR, was used to amplify TCRbeta CDR3 regions from genomic DNA. The paper's data handling went like this. The number of nucleated cells in each sample was estimated from the amplification of reference gene primers within the assay. To quantify the absolute abundance of each unique TCRbeta CDR3 rearrangement, sequence reads were collapsed and filtered. For each sample, productive Simpson clonality was calculated as the square root of Simpson's diversity index across productive rearrangements. TCRdb mirrors the immuneACCESS table, restricted to in-frame sequences. Some clones are absent from its copies; in checked studies, under half trace to an unresolved V gene, and the reason for the others is unknown. That table gives V, J and clone size, and the DNA gave D and trimming. The sample data list about 370,000 clones, and about nine tenths of these were observed just once. Clones ranked in the top ten supply 1.7% of the sample.

Paper-wide results and their limitations: Clinical and demographic metadata were provided uncurated, with the amount varying by source and participant.

Inclusive of the bounding cysteine and phenylalanine, the CDR3 is 15 residues long. The retained sequence is limited to the CDR3, 45 bases, with the frame set at the first base. Based on the germline V gene, the CDR1 and CDR2 sequences are SNHLY and FYNNEI. V lost 1 base and J lost 7 bases, and the count of bases not matched to a germline gene is 9. Participants in the prospective study were enrolled through a virtual design, were aged about 18 to 90 years, and lived in under 25 United States geographic areas. Cohort assignment in the prospective study relied on participant-reported clinical history from a screening survey and a study questionnaire. ImmuneRACE Cohort 3 recovered participants were defined by two consecutive negative NP/OP PCR tests, healthcare professional clearance, or symptom resolution. In the prospective study, whole blood, serum and a nasopharyngeal or oropharyngeal swab were collected from each participant by mobile phlebotomists. Additional blood draws and questionnaires over a 2-month period could optionally be provided by prospective study participants. Prospective study blood samples were shipped either frozen or at room temperature before DNA extraction.

This receptor was taken from a woman aged 25 to 39 who had recovered from COVID-19. Material: PBMCs or T cells enriched from blood (not recorded which). The V and J segments used are TRBV2 and TRBJ2-7; TRBD2 lines up with 8 middle nucleotides. The DNA sequence is as follows: TGTGCCAGCAGTGAAGGGGTAGCGGGAATGGGAGAGCAGTACTTC. Its translation reads: CASSEGVAGMGEQYF.